Shown below are 10 T cell receptor beta chains from a single sample sequenced in a study of blood T cells in healthy people across ages (dated by TCRdb to between 2014 and 2017). Libraries were made using 5' RACE. Sequencing relied on an Illumina HiSeq 2500. A second PCR of roughly 7 to 11 cycles was performed with a sample-barcoded 5' primer and a J-beta primer mix. The raw public reads went through TCRdb reprocessing: fastp at Q25, MiXCR clone calling, in-frame beta chains kept. Rows merge per CDR3 protein into single entries with the most common DNA and genes. In this sample the table shows more than 1.4 million distinct CDR3 sequences, 40% to 50% of which occur a single time. Roughly 7.7% of the sample is taken by the ten largest. The sequencing sample was made of blood. These receptors came from a woman younger than 35 in good health.

The rearrangement uses TRBV15 and TRBJ1-2; D gene ambiguous. The CDR3 sequence is 18 residues long. Germline CDR1 and CDR2: LNHNV and YYDKDF (reference sequence). Trimming took off 0 bases at V and 0 bases at J, with 17 bases between the two ends. The CDR3 coding sequence is TGTGCCACCAGCAGAGATCTGGCAGATACCCTTCCTAACTATGGCTACACCTTC. It translates to CATSRDLADTLPNYGYTF.

This clonotype was picked up a small number of times. The chain recombines TRBV15 with TRBJ1-1, with 8 positions matching TRBD1. Trimming removed 0 bases from V and 4 bases from J; junction bases left unmatched: 1. The CDR3 covers 14 residues. Germline CDR1 LNHNV, CDR2 YYDKDF (reference sequence). The CDR3 bases are TGTGCCACCAGCAGAGATACAGGGGGCACTGAAGCTTTCTTT. Translated: CATSRDTGGTEAFF.

J is TRBJ2-3 and V is TRBV30, with a tentative D call TRBD2 (5 bases). This CDR3 has 14 residues. Germline assignment: CDR1 GTSNPN and CDR2 SVGIG (reference sequence). V gave up 5 bases and J gave up 0 bases, with 12 bases separating them. CDR3 region: CAWSKGASTDTQYF. The CDR3, as DNA: TGTGCCTGGTCCAAGGGAGCGAGCACAGATACGCAGTATTTT. Full variable domain (missing parts from reference TRBV30 and TRBJ2-3): SQTIHQWPATLVQPVGSPLSLECTVEGTSNPNLYWYRQAAGRGLQLLFYSVGIGQISSEVPQNLSASRPQDRQFILSSKKLLLSDSGFYLCAWSKGASTDTQYFGPGTRLTVL.

This sequence joins TRBV4-1 and TRBJ2-5; D remains ambiguous. Trimming pared 0 bases from V and 2 bases from J, leaving 10 bases between. CDR3 length: 15 amino acids. CDR1 is MGHRA, CDR2 YSYEKL, per germline. CDR3 region: CASSQEVLAQETQYF. CDR3 bases: TGCGCCAGCAGCCAAGAGGTTCTCGCACAAGAGACCCAGTACTTC.

This clonotype came up a few times. V gene TRBV3-1 combines with J gene TRBJ2-1; D gene unclear. CDR1 is LGHDT and CDR2 is YNNKEL in the germline V gene (reference sequence). With 8 bases removed from V and 6 bases from J, the gap between germline ends came to 17 bases. The CDR3 contains 14 residues. DNA of the CDR3: TGTGCCAGCGAATCGGAATCTTTAGGCAATGAGCAGTTCTTC. Protein sequence: CASESESLGNEQFF.

This clonotype came up a few times. The chain recombines TRBV15 with TRBJ2-7; TRBD1 is a possible D gene (7 bases). Trimming took off 6 bases at V and 4 bases at J, with 19 bases between the two ends. The CDR3 is made up of 15 amino acids. Germline lookup yields CDR1 LNHNV and CDR2 YYDKDF (reference sequence). The CDR3: CATSAGGPPIYEQYF. CDR3 nucleotides: TGTGCCACCAGTGCAGGGGGGCCCCCAATTTACGAGCAGTACTTC.

A remark on this clonotype: The junction differs from germline at one of its ends, possibly a read error. V gene TRBV27 combines with J gene TRBJ2-1, with 8 bases lining up with TRBD2. Looked up from germline, CDR1 is MNHEY and CDR2 is SMNVEV (reference sequence). This CDR3 contains 14 residues. This chain's CDR3 is CASTGGGIYNDQFF. CDR3 DNA: TGTGCCAGTACGGGAGGGGGGATATACAATGACCAGTTCTTC.

This clonotype showed up many times. CDR3 protein: CASTVAGEATDTQYF. DNA of the CDR3: TGTGCCAGCACAGTAGCGGGAGAGGCCACAGATACGCAGTATTTT. V and J are TRBV7-9 and TRBJ2-3; the match to TRBD2 covers 9 bases. This CDR3 region has 15 residues. The germline CDR1 and CDR2 sequences are SEHNR and FQNEAQ (reference sequence). J lost 2 bases, V lost 7 bases, and 7 bases had no gene match. Filled out from reference TRBV7-9 and TRBJ2-3, the complete variable domain reads DTGVSQNPRHKITKRGQNVTFRCDPISEHNRLYWYRQTLGQGPEFLTYFQNEAQLEKSRLLSDRFSAERPKGSFSTLEIQRTEQGDSAMYLCASTVAGEATDTQYFGPGTRLTVL.

Of note for this clonotype: A read error may be the cause here, since a much bigger clone is one base away. The rearrangement links TRBV20-1 to TRBJ2-5; TRBD1 might be the D (6 bases). The CDR3 extends over 17 amino acids. In germline, CDR1 is DFQATT, CDR2 SNEGSKA (reference sequence). Trimming cost V 0 bases and J 5 bases, with 22 bases left between them. The CDR3 region is CSARDPVQGTRLETQYF. The DNA of the CDR3 is TGCAGTGCTAGAGATCCGGTGCAGGGGACCCGACTTGAGACCCAGTACTTC.

The rearrangement links TRBV6-2 or TRBV6-3 to TRBJ2-7; 7 bases fit TRBD1. This CDR3 has 13 residues. V lost 5 bases to trimming and J lost 5 bases; unmatched junction nucleotides: 6. Germline-derived CDR1 and CDR2 are MNHEY and SVGEGT. The CDR3: CASSPTGVHEQYF. The CDR3, as DNA: TGTGCCAGCAGTCCAACAGGGGTCCACGAGCAGTACTTC.